A single T cell receptor (beta chain) is shown here with its context. Its antigen remains undetermined. Per-nucleotide qualities are absent, and no much larger clonotype sits a single base away. For this chain, trimming is 4 bases at the V end and 4 bases at the J end, and the number of junction bases without a gene match is 9. Sequences MNHEY (CDR1) and SVGEGT (CDR2) are obtained from the germline V gene. Measured from the cysteine to the phenylalanine, the CDR3 is 18 residues long. Only the CDR3 part of the read is kept: 54 bases, read in frame from the first base. These data belong to a study of blood T cell repertoires in COVID-19 (TCRdb year 2020). With regard to the full study: Samples from collaborators originated in the United States, Italy and Spain and spanned both the acute and convalescent phases of COVID-19. The material from the prospective study consisted of cDNA or gDNA derived from T cells, B-cell-depleted T cells, or PBMCs. Subjects who had been exposed to COVID-19, were actively infected with it, or had recovered from it provided the deeply sampled blood TCRbeta repertoires that made up the dataset. The repertoires were released in a freely available public database meant as a resource for research on the immune response to SARS-CoV-2. The samples were drawn from the first 160 participants of the ongoing ImmuneRACE study and from 950 to 1,500 subjects provided by 6 global collaborators. Sample metadata almost always included a de-identified subject ID, COVID-19 status, age in years and sex. Where available, HLA class I and class II types were taken from metadata supplied by the sample provider and were not determined by assay-based typing. Paper-wide results and their limitations: The amount of clinical and demographic metadata varied by source and participant and was provided uncurated.

Whole blood was collected in K2EDTA tubes by collaborating institutions according to the institutions' own protocols. For TCRbeta analysis, collaborator samples were shipped as frozen whole blood, as isolated PBMCs, or as DNA extracted from either sample type. TCRbeta CDR3 regions were amplified from genomic DNA using the immunoSEQ Assay, a bias-controlled multiplex PCR. In the paper's pipeline: The number of nucleated cells in each sample was estimated by amplification of reference gene primers within the assay. To quantify the absolute abundance of each unique TCRbeta CDR3 rearrangement, sequence reads were collapsed and filtered. Productive Simpson clonality was computed per sample as the square root of Simpson's diversity index over productive rearrangements. Sourced from immuneACCESS, this table was stored by TCRdb with only in-frame sequences that have V and J called. A share of the clones is absent; for the studies checked, an unresolved V gene accounts for under half, and the remainder has no known explanation. The V and J calls and clone size come from that table; D and trimming were worked out from the DNA. This sample gives 90,000 to 120,000 clones in total; about four fifths of them show up just once. Roughly 4.4% of the sample goes to the ten largest clones.

Sequencing was performed on peripheral blood. The TCR was taken from a human donor in a cohort sampled during active COVID-19. The rearranged segments are TRBV6-2 or TRBV6-3 and TRBJ2-1, with TRBD2 matching 14 junction bases. The CDR3 region reads CASSSGLAGVRQYNEQFF. Here is the DNA: TGTGCCAGCAGTTCGGGACTAGCGGGAGTCCGGCAATACAATGAGCAGTTCTTC.